Here is one TCR beta chain with its context. A library of TCRbeta sequences, prepared with unique molecular identifiers, was generated. Each CDR3 protein gets one entry after TCRdb re-called the PCR reads with MiXCR. The sample consists of hundreds of thousands of distinct CDR3 sequences, about 9.5% of them appearing once. This record comes from a study of T-cell reconstitution after alpha-beta-depleted transplantation in children. The clonotype was recovered from a boy younger than two with acute myeloid leukemia, due to receive a stem cell transplant. This specimen consisted of PBMCs, obtained before TCRalphabeta/CD19-depleted stem cell transplant.

CDR3: CASSQPGLAGGSTDTQYF. For the CDR3, the DNA is TGTGCCAGCAGCCAGCCGGGACTAGCGGGAGGTAGCACAGATACGCAGTATTTT. This sequence joins TRBV11-2 and TRBJ2-3, with 15 positions matching TRBD2. The CDR3 extends over 18 amino acids. Germline values: CDR1 SGHAT, CDR2 FQNNGV. With 5 bases clipped from V and 0 bases from J, the junction kept 6 bases outside the gene matches.